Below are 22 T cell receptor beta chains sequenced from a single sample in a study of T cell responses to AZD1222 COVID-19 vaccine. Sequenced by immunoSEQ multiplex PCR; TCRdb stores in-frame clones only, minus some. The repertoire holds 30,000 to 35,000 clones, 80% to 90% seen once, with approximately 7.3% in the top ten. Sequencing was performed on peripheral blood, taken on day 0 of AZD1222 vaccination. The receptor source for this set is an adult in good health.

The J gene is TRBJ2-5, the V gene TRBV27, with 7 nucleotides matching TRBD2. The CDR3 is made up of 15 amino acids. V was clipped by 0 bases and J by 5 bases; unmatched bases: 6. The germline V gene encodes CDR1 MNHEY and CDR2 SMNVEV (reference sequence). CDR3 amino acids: CASSLSFGGSETQYF. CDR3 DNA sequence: TGTGCCAGCAGTTTATCGTTCGGGGGGTCGGAGACCCAGTACTTC.

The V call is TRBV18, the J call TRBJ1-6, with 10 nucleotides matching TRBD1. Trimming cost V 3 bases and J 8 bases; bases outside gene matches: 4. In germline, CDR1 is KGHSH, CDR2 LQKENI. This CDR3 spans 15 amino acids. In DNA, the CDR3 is TGTGCCAGCTCACCGACAGGGGGCGGTTATTCACCCCTCCACTTT. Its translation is CASSPTGGGYSPLHF.

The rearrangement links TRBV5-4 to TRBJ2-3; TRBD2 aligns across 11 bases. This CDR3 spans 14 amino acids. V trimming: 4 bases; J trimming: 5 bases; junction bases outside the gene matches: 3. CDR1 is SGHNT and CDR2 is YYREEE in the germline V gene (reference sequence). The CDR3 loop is CASSPLAGEDTQYF. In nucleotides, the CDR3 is TGTGCCAGCAGCCCACTAGCGGGGGAAGATACGCAGTATTTT.

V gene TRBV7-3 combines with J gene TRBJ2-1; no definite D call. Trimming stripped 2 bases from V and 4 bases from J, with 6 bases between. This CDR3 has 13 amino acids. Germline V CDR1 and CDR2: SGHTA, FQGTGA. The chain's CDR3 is CASSLGQYNEQFF. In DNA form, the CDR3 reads TGTGCCAGCAGCTTAGGCCAGTACAATGAGCAGTTCTTC.

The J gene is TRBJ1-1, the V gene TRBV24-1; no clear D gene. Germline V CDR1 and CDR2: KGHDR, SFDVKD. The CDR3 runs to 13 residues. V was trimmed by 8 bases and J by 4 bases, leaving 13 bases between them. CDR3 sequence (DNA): TGTGCCACCAAGTCGGCGGTTGGCACTGAAGCTTTCTTT. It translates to CATKSAVGTEAFF.

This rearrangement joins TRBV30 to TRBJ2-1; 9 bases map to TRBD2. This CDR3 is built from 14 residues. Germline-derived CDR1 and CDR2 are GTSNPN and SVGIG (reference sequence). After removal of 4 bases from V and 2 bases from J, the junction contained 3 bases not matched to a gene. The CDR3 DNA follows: TGTGCCTGGAAGGCTAGCGGGACCTACAATGAGCAGTTCTTC. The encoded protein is CAWKASGTYNEQFF.

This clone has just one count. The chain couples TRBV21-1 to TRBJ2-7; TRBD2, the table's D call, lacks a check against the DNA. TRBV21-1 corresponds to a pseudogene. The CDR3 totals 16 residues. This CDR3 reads CASSKLKRGPSYEQYF. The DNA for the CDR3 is TGTGCCAGCAGCAAACTAAAGCGGGGCCCCTCCTACGAGCAGTACTTC.

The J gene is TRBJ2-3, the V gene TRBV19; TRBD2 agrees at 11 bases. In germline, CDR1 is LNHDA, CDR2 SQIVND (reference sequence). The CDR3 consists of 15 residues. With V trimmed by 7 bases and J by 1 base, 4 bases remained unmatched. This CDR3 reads CASTTTSGGTDTQYF. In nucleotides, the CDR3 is TGTGCCAGTACCACGACTAGCGGGGGCACAGATACGCAGTATTTT.

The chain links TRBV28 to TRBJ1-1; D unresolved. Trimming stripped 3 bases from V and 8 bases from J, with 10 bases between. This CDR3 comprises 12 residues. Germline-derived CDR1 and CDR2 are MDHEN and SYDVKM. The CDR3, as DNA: TGTGCCAGCAGTTTGTCCCCGTGGGAAGCTTTCTTT. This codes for CASSLSPWEAFF.

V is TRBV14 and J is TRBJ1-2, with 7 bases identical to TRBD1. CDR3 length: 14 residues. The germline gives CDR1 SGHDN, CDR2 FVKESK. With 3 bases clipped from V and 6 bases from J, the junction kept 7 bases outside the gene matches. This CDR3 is CASSHDRVWDGYTF. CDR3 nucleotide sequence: TGTGCCAGCAGCCACGACAGGGTATGGGATGGCTACACCTTC.

The CDR3 nucleotides read TGTGCCAGCAGCTCACAATACCACGAGCAGTACTTC. This encodes CASSSQYHEQYF. This sequence joins TRBV5-6 and TRBJ2-7, with D uncertain. Per the germline V gene, CDR1 is SGHDT and CDR2 is YYEEEE. The CDR3 is made up of 12 amino acids. Trimming removed 3 bases at V and 5 bases at J, with 9 bases between.

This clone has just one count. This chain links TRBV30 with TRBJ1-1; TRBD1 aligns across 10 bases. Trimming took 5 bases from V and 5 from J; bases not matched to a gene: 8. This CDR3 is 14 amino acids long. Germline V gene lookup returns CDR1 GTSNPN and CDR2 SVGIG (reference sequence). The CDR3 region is CAWGPGQGWTEAFF. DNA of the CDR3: TGTGCCTGGGGACCGGGACAGGGGTGGACTGAAGCTTTCTTT.

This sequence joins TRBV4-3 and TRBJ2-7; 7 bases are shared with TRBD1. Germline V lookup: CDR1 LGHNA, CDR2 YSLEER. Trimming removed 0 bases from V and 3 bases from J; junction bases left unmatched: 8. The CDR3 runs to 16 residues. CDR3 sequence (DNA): TGCGCCAGCAGCCAAGACGACAGGGAGCTACGCTACGAGCAGTACTTC. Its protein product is CASSQDDRELRYEQYF.

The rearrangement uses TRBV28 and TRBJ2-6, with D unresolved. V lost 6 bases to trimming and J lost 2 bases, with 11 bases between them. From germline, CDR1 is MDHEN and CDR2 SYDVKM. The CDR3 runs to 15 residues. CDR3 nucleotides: TGTGCCAGCAGCCTCCCCCGGGCTGGGGCCAACGTCCTGACTTTC. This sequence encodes CASSLPRAGANVLTF.

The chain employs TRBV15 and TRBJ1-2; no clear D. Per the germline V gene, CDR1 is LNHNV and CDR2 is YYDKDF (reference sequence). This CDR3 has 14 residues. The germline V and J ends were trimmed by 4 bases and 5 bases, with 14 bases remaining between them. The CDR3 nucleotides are TGTGCCACCAGCACTAGTACTGTTAGGTATGGCTACACCTTC. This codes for CATSTSTVRYGYTF.

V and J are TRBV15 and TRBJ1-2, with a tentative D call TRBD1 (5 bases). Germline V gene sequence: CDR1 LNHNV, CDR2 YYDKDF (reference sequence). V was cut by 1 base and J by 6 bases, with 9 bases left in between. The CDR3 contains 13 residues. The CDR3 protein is CATSRAPGDGYTF. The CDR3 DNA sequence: TGTGCCACCAGCAGAGCCCCGGGGGATGGCTACACCTTC. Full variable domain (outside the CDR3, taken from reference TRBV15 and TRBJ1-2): DAMVIQNPRYQVTQFGKPVTLSCSQTLNHNVMYWYQQKSSQAPKLLFHYYDKDFNNEADTPDNFQSRRPNTSFCFLDIRSPGLGDTAMYLCATSRAPGDGYTFGSGTRLTVV.

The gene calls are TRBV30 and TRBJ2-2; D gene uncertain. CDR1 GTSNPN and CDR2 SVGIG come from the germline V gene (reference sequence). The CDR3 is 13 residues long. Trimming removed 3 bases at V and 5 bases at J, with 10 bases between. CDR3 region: CAWSPDGTGELFF. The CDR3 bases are TGTGCCTGGAGCCCCGACGGGACCGGGGAGCTGTTTTTT.

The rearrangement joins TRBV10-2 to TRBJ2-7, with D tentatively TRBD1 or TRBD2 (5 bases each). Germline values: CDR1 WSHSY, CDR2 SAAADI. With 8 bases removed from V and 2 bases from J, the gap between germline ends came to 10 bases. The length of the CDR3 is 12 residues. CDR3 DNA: TGCGCCAGCCACGGGACGGCCTACGAGCAGTACTTC. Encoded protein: CASHGTAYEQYF.

CDR3 in amino acids: CASSFLQGTDTQYF. CDR3 bases: TGTGCCAGCAGTTTCCTCCAGGGGACAGATACGCAGTATTTT. V gene TRBV28 combines with J gene TRBJ2-3; D possibly corresponds to TRBD1 (6 bases). This CDR3 has 14 amino acids. V dropped 3 bases and J dropped 3 bases, with 10 bases sitting between them. Germline V gene sequence: CDR1 MDHEN, CDR2 SYDVKM. The full variable domain, completed using reference TRBV28 and TRBJ2-3, is DVKVTQSSRYLVKRTGEKVFLECVQDMDHENMFWYRQDPGLGLRLIYFSYDVKMKEKGDIPEGYSVSREKKERFSLILESASTNQTSMYLCASSFLQGTDTQYFGPGTRLTVL.

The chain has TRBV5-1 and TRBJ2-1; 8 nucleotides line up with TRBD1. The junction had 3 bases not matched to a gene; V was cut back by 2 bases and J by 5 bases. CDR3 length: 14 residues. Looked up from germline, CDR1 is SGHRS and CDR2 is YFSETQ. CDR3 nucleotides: TGCGCCAGCAGCTTTCAGGGGGCCAACAATGAGCAGTTCTTC. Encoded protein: CASSFQGANNEQFF. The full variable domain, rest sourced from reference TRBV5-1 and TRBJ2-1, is KAGVTQTPRYLIKTRGQQVTLSCSPISGHRSVSWYQQTPGQGLQFLFEYFSETQRNKGNFPGRFSGRQFSNSRSEMNVSTLELGDSALYLCASSFQGANNEQFFGPGTRLTVL.

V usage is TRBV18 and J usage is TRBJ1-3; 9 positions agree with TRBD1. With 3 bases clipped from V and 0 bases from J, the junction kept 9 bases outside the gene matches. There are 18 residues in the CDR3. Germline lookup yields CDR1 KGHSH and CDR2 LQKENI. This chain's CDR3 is CASSPQEVTGGSGNTIYF. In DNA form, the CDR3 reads TGTGCCAGCTCACCTCAGGAGGTGACAGGGGGCTCTGGAAACACCATATATTTT.

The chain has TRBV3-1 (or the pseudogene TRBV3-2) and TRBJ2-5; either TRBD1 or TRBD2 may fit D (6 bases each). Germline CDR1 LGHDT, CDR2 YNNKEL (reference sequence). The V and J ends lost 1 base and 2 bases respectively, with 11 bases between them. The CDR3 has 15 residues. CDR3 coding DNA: TGTGCCAGCAGCCAAGGGGGGGCGGGTCAAGAGACCCAGTACTTC. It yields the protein CASSQGGAGQETQYF.